One and the same sample provided the 21 T cell receptor beta chains below, sequenced in a study of T cells in Graves' hyperthyroidism and ophthalmopathy (dated by TCRdb to the late 2010s). Library method: multiplex PCR. The sequencing machine was an Illumina HiSeq 2000. Amplification of TCR beta CDR3 regions was carried out from RNA transcripts. The first round of RT-PCR for the TCR CDR3 was performed with the HTBI primer set and the Qiagen OneStep RT-PCR kit. TCRdb itself trimmed the public reads at Q25 with fastp, ran MiXCR and retained productive beta chains. CDR3 protein sequences are deduplicated, and each keeps its most common genes and DNA. For this sample there are some 620,000 distinct CDR3 sequences; roughly 16% appear just once. The top ten clonotypes cover approximately 3.9% of the sample. The sample was blood. These receptor sequences come from a woman between 25 and 40 years old with Graves' hyperthyroidism.

About this clonotype itself: One base away lies a much larger clone, so this may be a sequencing read error. The chain recombines TRBV7-2 with TRBJ2-7; D is possibly TRBD1 or TRBD2 (5 bases each). Germline assignment: CDR1 SGHTA and CDR2 FQGNSA. This CDR3 has 14 amino acids. In DNA form, the CDR3 reads TGTGCCAGCAGCTTAGGGGGGAGAAACTACGAGCAGCACTTC. Translation: CASSLGGRNYEQHF.

The rearrangement uses TRBV5-1 and TRBJ1-2, with D tentatively TRBD1 (5 bases). Trimming took 4 bases from V and 2 from J, leaving 15 bases between them. The CDR3 is made up of 15 amino acids. Germline assignment: CDR1 SGHRS and CDR2 YFSETQ. The CDR3 loop reads CASSRWMRGNYGYTF. In DNA form, the CDR3 reads TGCGCCAGCAGCCGTTGGATGAGGGGCAACTATGGCTACACCTTC.

This clonotype was detected ten times or more. The chain recombines TRBV28 with TRBJ1-2; perhaps TRBD1 as D (5 bases). Trimming took off 8 bases at V and 5 bases at J, with 15 bases between the two ends. The CDR3 has 13 amino acids. The germline V gene encodes CDR1 MDHEN and CDR2 SYDVKM. The DNA for the CDR3 is TGTGCCAGCGAACAGGATCGGAGGTATGGCTACACCTTC. It translates to CASEQDRRYGYTF.

This clonotype was counted at least ten times. The rearrangement links TRBV30 to TRBJ2-7; D is ambiguous. Germline values: CDR1 GTSNPN, CDR2 SVGIG (reference sequence). Deletions cut 0 bases from V and 3 bases from J, with 3 bases between. The CDR3 runs 11 residues. The CDR3 loop reads CAWSVNYEQYF. DNA of the CDR3: TGTGCCTGGAGTGTAAACTACGAGCAGTACTTC.

There are many counts of this clonotype. V gene TRBV11-3 combines with J gene TRBJ2-5, with D possibly matching TRBD1 (6 bases). V shed 3 bases and J shed 5 bases, with 10 bases lying between them. The CDR3 loop spans 13 amino acids. Germline CDR1 reads SGHNT; CDR2 reads YENEEA. The chain's CDR3 is CASSLGTLETQYF. The CDR3 DNA sequence: TGTGCCAGCAGCTTGGGGACATTGGAGACCCAGTACTTC.

This clonotype was detected many times. CDR3 in DNA: TGCAGTGCCGCAGGGGGCACTGAAGCTTTCTTT. This translates into CSAAGGTEAFF. V is TRBV20-1 and J is TRBJ1-1; 7 bases align to TRBD1. In germline, CDR1 is DFQATT, CDR2 SNEGSKA (reference sequence). After removal of 6 bases from V and 4 bases from J, the junction contained 2 bases not matched to a gene. This CDR3 spans 11 amino acids.

The chain carries TRBV18 and TRBJ2-7; D might be TRBD1 or TRBD2, each matching 5 bases. CDR3 length: 15 amino acids. Germline loops: CDR1 KGHSH, CDR2 LQKENI. V was shortened by 0 bases and J by 2 bases, with 11 bases between the two germline ends. CDR3 DNA sequence: TGTGCCAGCTCACCACCGTCAGGGACGACCTACGAGCAGTACTTC. Residues: CASSPPSGTTYEQYF.

This clonotype has just a few counts. The V and J genes are TRBV6-2 or TRBV6-3 and TRBJ1-5, with 7 bases lining up with TRBD1. With 10 bases clipped from V and 12 bases from J, the junction kept 9 bases outside the gene matches. Looked up from germline, CDR1 is MNHEY and CDR2 is SVGEGT. The CDR3 consists of 11 residues. CDR3 protein: CATRDSVLQHF. The CDR3 DNA is TGTGCCACCCGGGACAGCGTCCTCCAGCATTTT.

The chain combines TRBV7-9 with TRBJ2-5; 7 bases are a match to TRBD2. CDR3 length: 15 residues. V trimming: 5 bases; J trimming: 4 bases; junction bases outside the gene matches: 10. CDR1 and CDR2 (germline): SEHNR, FQNEAQ (reference sequence). The CDR3 region is CASSPPLGGGETQYF. CDR3 DNA sequence: TGTGCCAGCAGCCCCCCCCTGGGGGGGGGAGAGACCCAGTACTTC. Complete variable domain (other parts from reference TRBV7-9 and TRBJ2-5): DTGVSQNPRHKITKRGQNVTFRCDPISEHNRLYWYRQTLGQGPEFLTYFQNEAQLEKSRLLSDRFSAERPKGSFSTLEIQRTEQGDSAMYLCASSPPLGGGETQYFGPGTRLLVL.

This clonotype was counted between two and nine times. The gene calls are TRBV6-1 and TRBJ2-7; 12 bases line up with TRBD2. The CDR3 has 15 amino acids. V shed 6 bases, J shed 5 bases, and the junction held 8 bases outside the gene matches. In germline, CDR1 is MNHNS, CDR2 SASEGT. CDR3 amino acids: CASSLAGGPRHEQYF. The CDR3 region has the DNA TGTGCCAGCAGCCTAGCGGGAGGGCCCCGCCACGAGCAGTACTTC.

This clonotype has at least ten counts. The rearrangement uses TRBV12-3 or TRBV12-4 and TRBJ2-3; D unresolved. This CDR3 spans 12 amino acids. Between the trimmed V and J ends, which lost 7 bases and 2 bases, there was a span of 7 bases. The DNA of the CDR3 is TGTGCCAGCAACGAGTACACAGATACGCAGTATTTT. Residues: CASNEYTDTQYF.

The chain carries TRBV15 and TRBJ2-7; 14 nucleotides align to TRBD2. Trimming took 4 bases from V and 4 from J; bases not matched to a gene: 3. CDR1 is LNHNV and CDR2 is YYDKDF in the germline V gene (reference sequence). The CDR3 spans 15 residues. The CDR3, as DNA: TGTGCCACCAGCACAGGACTAGCGGGAGGATACGAGCAGTACTTC. Translation gives CATSTGLAGGYEQYF.

This clonotype came up a few times. V usage is TRBV5-4 and J usage is TRBJ2-5, with 7 nucleotides matching TRBD2. V trimming: 4 bases; J trimming: 4 bases; junction bases outside the gene matches: 13. The germline CDR1 and CDR2 sequences are SGHNT and YYREEE (reference sequence). The CDR3 contains 16 residues. CDR3 nucleotide sequence: TGTGCCAGCAGCCCACGCACCGGGACTACGAGAGAGACCCAGTACTTC. It encodes CASSPRTGTTRETQYF.

This chain uses TRBV19 with TRBJ2-1; 9 bases line up with TRBD2. The V and J ends lost 2 bases and 5 bases, in that order; junction bases with no gene match: 1. The germline V gene encodes CDR1 LNHDA and CDR2 SQIVND (reference sequence). The CDR3 totals 14 residues. The CDR3 is CASSILAGHNEQFF. In DNA form, the CDR3 reads TGTGCCAGTAGTATACTAGCGGGACACAATGAGCAGTTCTTC.

This clonotype was recorded at least ten times. The rearrangement joins TRBV6-2 or TRBV6-3 to TRBJ2-7; D might be TRBD2 (5 bases). Trimming stripped 5 bases from V and 0 bases from J, with 14 bases between. This CDR3 is built from 15 residues. Germline V gene data show CDR1 as MNHEY and CDR2 as SVGEGT. The CDR3 loop is CASSPREFPSYEQYF. In DNA, the CDR3 is TGTGCCAGCAGTCCTCGGGAATTTCCCTCCTACGAGCAGTACTTC.

This clonotype was counted only a few times. The gene calls are TRBV27 and TRBJ2-7, with D tentatively TRBD1 (7 bases). Germline CDR1 is MNHEY and CDR2 is SMNVEV (reference sequence). V lost 3 bases, J lost 5 bases, and 17 bases lay in between. The CDR3 sequence is 15 residues long. CDR3 nucleotide sequence: TGTGCCAGCAGTTTGAGACAGGGAGGAGGCGACGAGCAGTACTTC. This sequence encodes CASSLRQGGGDEQYF.

This clonotype has ten or more counts. V usage is TRBV6-2 or TRBV6-3 and J usage is TRBJ2-5; D is uncertain. The germline gives CDR1 MNHEY, CDR2 SVGEGT. V lost 2 bases and J lost 3, with 4 bases in between. The CDR3 contains 12 residues. This CDR3 reads CASSYPEETQYF. As DNA, the CDR3 is TGTGCCAGCAGTTACCCAGAAGAGACCCAGTACTTC.

In its sample, this clonotype was seen many times. The chain has TRBV6-1 and TRBJ1-2; D remains ambiguous. Deletions cut 2 bases from V and 8 bases from J, with 6 bases between. The germline CDR1 and CDR2 sequences are MNHNS and SASEGT. The length of the CDR3 is 11 residues. The CDR3 loop is CASSENRGYTF. CDR3 DNA sequence: TGTGCCAGCAGTGAAAATAGGGGCTACACCTTC.

This rearrangement joins TRBV18 to TRBJ2-1; TRBD2 might be the D (5 bases). The V gene's germline CDR1 is KGHSH and CDR2 LQKENI. The V end lost 2 bases, the J end lost 5 bases, and 7 bases lay between the germline ends. This CDR3 comprises 13 residues. The CDR3 coding sequence is TGTGCCAGCTCACCAGACGGGGACAATGAGCAGTTCTTC. Its translation: CASSPDGDNEQFF.

In regard to this clonotype: A read error may be the cause here, since a much bigger clone is one base away. The genes are TRBV11-3 and TRBJ2-1; 9 bases map to TRBD2. The CDR3 loop spans 14 amino acids. Germline V gene data show CDR1 as SGHNT and CDR2 as YENEEA. The CDR3 nucleotides read TGTGCCAGCAGCGCTCATGCCCTAGCGGGGCAGCAGCTCTTC. This sequence encodes CASSAHALAGQQLF.

The chain recombines TRBV30 with TRBJ2-7; 15 bases are shared with TRBD2. Per the germline V gene, CDR1 is GTSNPN and CDR2 is SVGIG (reference sequence). This CDR3 is 16 amino acids long. Trimming at V came to 5 bases and at J to 5 bases, leaving 10 bases not matched to a gene. CDR3 nucleotide sequence: TGTGCCTGGTCATCGGGACTAGCGGGAGGTTACAACGAGCAGTACTTC. This sequence encodes CAWSSGLAGGYNEQYF.